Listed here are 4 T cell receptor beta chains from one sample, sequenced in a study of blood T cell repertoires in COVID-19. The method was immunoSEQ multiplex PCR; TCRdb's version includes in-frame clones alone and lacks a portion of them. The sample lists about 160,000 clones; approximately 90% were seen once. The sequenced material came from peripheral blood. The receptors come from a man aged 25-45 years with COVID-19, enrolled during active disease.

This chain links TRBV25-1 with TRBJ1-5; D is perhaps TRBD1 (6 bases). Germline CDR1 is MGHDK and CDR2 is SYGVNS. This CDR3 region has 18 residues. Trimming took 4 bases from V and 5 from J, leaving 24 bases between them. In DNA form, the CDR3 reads TGTGCCAGCAGTGGGTTAGGGGGGGCGAGGGGTCTGCATCAGCCCCAGCATTTT. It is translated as CASSGLGGARGLHQPQHF.

This CDR3 reads CASTGGRTAARTF. CDR3 DNA: TGTGCCAGCACCGGGGGGAGGACCGCCGCCCGCACCTTC. The chain recombines TRBV6-6 with TRBJ1-2; D might be TRBD1 (5 bases). The CDR3 consists of 13 residues. The germline V and J ends were trimmed by 7 bases and 13 bases, with 22 bases remaining between them. CDR1 is MNHNY, CDR2 SVGAGI, per germline (reference sequence).

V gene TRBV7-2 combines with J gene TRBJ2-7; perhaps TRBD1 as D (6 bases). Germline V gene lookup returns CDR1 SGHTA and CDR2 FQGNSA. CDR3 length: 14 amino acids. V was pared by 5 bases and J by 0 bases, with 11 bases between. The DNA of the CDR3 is TGTGCCAGCAGCATTCACAGGGACTCCTACGAGCAGTACTTC. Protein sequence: CASSIHRDSYEQYF.

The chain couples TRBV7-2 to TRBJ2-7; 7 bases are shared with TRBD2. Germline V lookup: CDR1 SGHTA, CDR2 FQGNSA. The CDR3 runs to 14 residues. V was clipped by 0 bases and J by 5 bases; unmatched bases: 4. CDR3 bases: TGTGCCAGCAGCTTAGCGGGGGGGACGAACGAGCAGTACTTC. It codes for CASSLAGGTNEQYF.